These 20 T cell receptor beta chains were all obtained from the same sample, sequenced in a study of response to subunit inactivated influenza vaccine. TCRdb re-called the RT-PCR reads through MiXCR, storing one row per CDR3 protein. The data contain roughly 700,000 distinct CDR3 sequences, more than 11% of them singletons. Here the sequenced sample was PBMCs from blood, taken about 14 days before vaccination. Source of these receptors: a man over 45 who received an inactivated influenza vaccine.

V and J are TRBV5-1 and TRBJ2-7; TRBD1 aligns across 11 bases. Trimming at V came to 4 bases and at J to 6 bases, leaving 9 bases not matched to a gene. Germline CDR1 SGHRS, CDR2 YFSETQ. The CDR3 is made up of 15 amino acids. CDR3 amino acids: CASSLRTGGLSEQYF. In nucleotides, the CDR3 is TGCGCCAGCAGCCTGCGGACAGGGGGCTTATCCGAGCAGTACTTC.

This clonotype has only a few counts. The chain couples TRBV20-1 to TRBJ2-1, with 13 bases matching TRBD2. The V segment lost 5 bases and the J segment 6 bases; nucleotides outside the gene matches: 7. This CDR3 contains 15 residues. Germline V gene sequence: CDR1 DFQATT, CDR2 SNEGSKA (reference sequence). In nucleotides, the CDR3 is TGCAGTGCTGGGACTAGCGGGGCGTTAGCCAATGAGCAGTTCTTC. This translates into CSAGTSGALANEQFF.

This clonotype was seen a handful of times. The CDR3 DNA sequence: TGTGCCAGTAGTACCCTGACTAGCGGAACAGATACGCAGTATTTT. Protein: CASSTLTSGTDTQYF. The chain couples TRBV19 to TRBJ2-3, with TRBD2 identical over 9 bases. Germline lookup yields CDR1 LNHDA and CDR2 SQIVND (reference sequence). The CDR3 runs to 15 residues. J was trimmed by 3 bases and V by 4 bases; bases with no gene match: 5. The full variable domain, completed using reference TRBV19 and TRBJ2-3, is DGGITQSPKYLFRKEGQNVTLSCEQNLNHDAMYWYRQDPGQGLRLIYYSQIVNDFQKGDIAEGYSVSREKKESFPLTVTSAQKNPTAFYLCASSTLTSGTDTQYFGPGTRLTVL.

A few counts support this clonotype. The chain couples TRBV10-3 to TRBJ2-7, with TRBD1 matching 9 bases. V gave up 1 base and J gave up 6 bases; unmatched junction bases: 4. This CDR3 spans 14 amino acids. Germline assignment: CDR1 ENHRY and CDR2 SYGVKD. As DNA, the CDR3 is TGTGCCATCAGTGAGTTGACAGGGGGGCGCGAGCAGTACTTC. Protein sequence: CAISELTGGREQYF.

This clonotype was observed a handful of times. The chain is built from TRBV6-1 and TRBJ2-2; D gene uncertain. The V end lost 6 bases, the J end lost 4 bases, and 21 bases lay between the germline ends. CDR1 and CDR2 from the germline V gene are MNHNS and SASEGT. The CDR3 runs 17 residues. CDR3: CASRPTTFGTGTGELFF. CDR3 nucleotides: TGTGCCAGCAGACCCACGACGTTTGGCACGGGCACCGGGGAGCTGTTTTTT.

V and J are TRBV20-1 and TRBJ2-7, with unresolved D. Trimming left V 3 bases short and J 2 bases short, with 8 bases between. Germline V CDR1 and CDR2: DFQATT, SNEGSKA (reference sequence). The CDR3 loop spans 12 amino acids. CDR3 sequence: CSASTAAYEQYF. The CDR3 DNA follows: TGCAGTGCTAGTACGGCTGCCTACGAGCAGTACTTC.

The chain links TRBV20-1 to TRBJ2-7, with 10 bases fitting TRBD2. This CDR3 region has 15 residues. Germline V gene sequence: CDR1 DFQATT, CDR2 SNEGSKA (reference sequence). The V segment lost 0 bases and the J segment 2 bases; nucleotides outside the gene matches: 4. For the CDR3, the DNA is TGCAGTGCTAGAGATGGAACTAGCGGGACCTACGAGCAGTACTTC. Translating it yields CSARDGTSGTYEQYF.

This clonotype was picked up many times. Here the CDR3 DNA reads TGTGCCAGCAGCCAAGCCGGAAGACAAGAGACCCAGTACTTC. Its protein product is CASSQAGRQETQYF. This chain uses TRBV3-1 with TRBJ2-5; D unclear. Germline V gene lookup returns CDR1 LGHDT and CDR2 YNNKEL (reference sequence). The germline V and J ends were trimmed by 1 base and 2 bases, with 8 bases remaining between them. The CDR3 length is 14 residues.

The chain has TRBV7-2 and TRBJ2-3; D call uncertain. Germline V CDR1 and CDR2: SGHTA, FQGNSA. Trimming left V 5 bases short and J 6 bases short, with 9 bases between. This CDR3 has 12 residues. The CDR3 here is CASSPLKDTQYF. In DNA, the CDR3 is TGTGCCAGCAGCCCTCTAAAGGATACGCAGTATTTT.

The genes are TRBV12-3 or TRBV12-4 and TRBJ2-5; the D is unclear. V was cut by 3 bases and J by 5 bases, with 13 bases left in between. CDR3 length: 14 residues. CDR3 coding DNA: TGTGCCAGCAGTTTGGGTCGCAGGTGGGAGACCCAGTACTTC. Translation gives CASSLGRRWETQYF.

The J gene is TRBJ2-5, the V gene TRBV7-2; 8 bases map to TRBD1. Germline V gene sequence: CDR1 SGHTA, CDR2 FQGNSA. With 5 bases clipped from V and 10 bases from J, the junction kept 12 bases outside the gene matches. The CDR3 totals 14 residues. The CDR3, as DNA: TGTGCCAGCAGCCCACACCCTGGACAGGGTAACCAGTACTTC. It translates to CASSPHPGQGNQYF.

This clonotype appeared a few times. V and J are TRBV9 and TRBJ2-7; TRBD1 aligns across 7 bases. The CDR3 runs to 15 residues. CDR1 and CDR2 from the germline V gene are SGDLS and YYNGEE. V was clipped by 4 bases and J by 4 bases; unmatched bases: 11. The CDR3 loop is CASSPSGTADYEQYF. The CDR3 DNA reads as TGTGCCAGCAGCCCATCCGGGACAGCGGATTACGAGCAGTACTTC.

V usage is TRBV7-2 and J usage is TRBJ2-2, with D unresolved. Germline V gene data show CDR1 as SGHTA and CDR2 as FQGNSA. The CDR3 is 12 residues long. V dropped 3 bases and J dropped 6 bases, with 5 bases sitting between them. CDR3 residues: CASSFQAGELFF. The CDR3 bases are TGTGCCAGCAGCTTTCAAGCCGGGGAGCTGTTTTTT.

The CDR3 coding sequence is TGTGCCAGCAGCTTAGAAGTTACAGGGGGTCGGGAGACCCAGTACTTC. This codes for CASSLEVTGGRETQYF. This rearrangement joins TRBV11-2 to TRBJ2-5; 8 nucleotides match TRBD1. Germline V lookup: CDR1 SGHAT, CDR2 FQNNGV. The CDR3 has 16 residues. V lost 0 bases, J lost 5 bases, and 8 bases stayed unmatched.

V usage is TRBV2 and J usage is TRBJ2-5, with TRBD1 identical over 9 bases. Germline CDR1 and CDR2: SNHLY and FYNNEI. Unmatched junction bases numbered 4, after V lost 6 bases and J lost 5 bases. The CDR3 extends over 13 amino acids. CDR3 region: CASRMDRGETQYF. The CDR3 nucleotides are TGTGCCAGCAGGATGGACAGGGGCGAGACCCAGTACTTC.

This clonotype came up a few times. The chain employs TRBV5-1 and TRBJ2-3; D is unresolved. The germline V gene has CDR1 SGHRS and CDR2 YFSETQ. The CDR3 spans 14 residues. Trimming left V 0 bases short and J 3 bases short, with 8 bases between. The CDR3 loop is CASSLATETDTQYF. The CDR3 DNA sequence: TGCGCCAGCAGCTTGGCTACAGAAACAGATACGCAGTATTTT.

This clonotype was observed many times. V is TRBV20-1 and J is TRBJ2-7; 10 bases agree with TRBD1. Trimming at V came to 0 bases and at J to 4 bases, leaving 9 bases not matched to a gene. From germline, CDR1 is DFQATT and CDR2 SNEGSKA (reference sequence). The CDR3 sequence is 16 residues long. CDR3 DNA sequence: TGCAGTGCTAGAGACCGGGCCGGGACAGGGGTATACGAGCAGTACTTC. As protein: CSARDRAGTGVYEQYF.

This clonotype showed up many times. This chain links TRBV12-3 or TRBV12-4 with TRBJ2-5, with 14 bases fitting TRBD2. This CDR3 is built from 15 residues. After removal of 5 bases from V and 8 bases from J, the junction contained 7 bases not matched to a gene. The CDR3, as DNA: TGTGCCAGCAGTCCAGGACTAGCGGGAGGAGGTACCCAGTACTTC. Protein sequence: CASSPGLAGGGTQYF.

This sequence joins TRBV4-3 and TRBJ2-1, with 9 bases fitting TRBD2. The germline V gene encodes CDR1 LGHNA and CDR2 YSLEER. The CDR3 totals 16 residues. V was pared by 2 bases and J by 5 bases, with 7 bases of the junction left unmatched. The CDR3 DNA reads as TGCGCCAGCAGCCAATTAGCGGGAGTAGTTCACAATGAGCAGTTCTTC. This codes for CASSQLAGVVHNEQFF.

Written as DNA, the CDR3 is TGCGCCAGCAGCCAAGTGTGGGGGCCTGAAGCTTTCTTT. Encoded protein: CASSQVWGPEAFF. The chain recombines TRBV4-1 with TRBJ1-1, with D possibly being TRBD1 (6 bases). V lost 1 base and J 6 bases, leaving 9 bases between the germline ends. Germline-derived CDR1 and CDR2 are MGHRA and YSYEKL. CDR3 length: 13 amino acids.